The source of this T cell receptor beta chain is a study of blood T cells in healthy people across ages. Regarding the study as a whole: Donors of long life had a larger count of naive CD4+ cells and greater diversity than aged donors. Leaving the PBMCs unsorted stopped any conclusive comparison of naive versus antigen-experienced cells.

The V gene lost 0 bases and the J gene lost 2 bases, with 14 bases spanning the gap. The CDR3 is 16 amino acids. The V gene's germline CDR1 is SGHRS and CDR2 YFSETQ. With regard to this clonotype: The antigen is not known.

The use of a sample-barcoded 5' primer and a J-beta primer mix characterized a second PCR of roughly 6 to 11 cycles. TCRdb re-derived calls from the 5' RACE reads in MiXCR, one entry per CDR3 protein. Of about 1.5 million distinct CDR3 sequences detected, roughly 45% appear once; the ten largest clones hold approximately 7.9%. Researchers report isolating at least 6.5 million PBMCs per sample. The sequencing sample was made of blood. V usage is TRBV5-1 and J usage is TRBJ1-2; D ambiguous. The origin of this receptor is a woman younger than 30 in good health. CDR3 protein: CASSLAGEGSNYGYTF. CDR3 nucleotides: TGCGCCAGCAGCTTGGCCGGAGAAGGGTCAAACTATGGCTACACCTTC.